Listed here is a single TCR beta chain. Its antigen is not known. This record comes from a study of blood T cells in healthy people across ages. Trimming removed 1 base from V and 8 bases from J; junction bases left unmatched: 4. The CDR3 length is 15 residues. A second PCR of about 6 to 12 cycles used a sample-barcoded 5' primer and a J-beta primer mix. From the 5' RACE reads, TCRdb called clonotypes with MiXCR, one entry per CDR3 protein. The sample records hundreds of thousands of distinct CDR3 sequences, 53% being singletons. General study findings and limits: Across the age range, TCR beta diversity per million T cells fell in a roughly linear way.

The rearrangement joins TRBV12-3 or TRBV12-4 to TRBJ2-1, with 11 bases that match TRBD2. The material sequenced was blood. This TCR was sampled from a man of 80 years or more in good health. The CDR3 nucleotides are TGTGCCAGCAGTTTAGATGGGACTAGCGGCGATGAGCAGTTCTTC. It translates to CASSLDGTSGDEQFF.